Listed below are T cell receptor beta chains from one sample, sequenced in a study of OX40 agonist ivuxolimab in advanced cancers. Sequenced by immunoSEQ multiplex PCR; TCRdb stores in-frame clones only, minus some. The top ten clones hold under 0.85% of a sample with 110,000 or so clones, less than 95% of them seen once. Specimen: CD4+ or CD8+ T cells sorted from blood, collected in a trial of the OX40 agonist ivuxolimab. All receptors come from an adult with an advanced solid tumor such as melanoma, head and neck, liver or kidney cancer. Both conserved end residues are part of each CDR3. D genes are given only for firm matches. Some rows mark clone size as missing; the rest say once, few, many or name a class of expanded clone.

clone size	V gene	D gene	J gene	CDR3 protein	CDR3 DNA
.	TRBV27	.	TRBJ1-5	CASSWTRSNQPQHF	TGTGCCAGCAGTTGGACCCGTAGCAATCAGCCCCAGCATTTT
.	TRBV19	.	TRBJ1-2	CASKRGANYGYTF	TGTGCCAGTAAGCGGGGAGCCAACTATGGCTACACCTTC
.	TRBV18	.	TRBJ1-1	CASSPGLENTEAFF	TGTGCCAGCTCACCGGGACTGGAGAACACTGAAGCTTTCTTT
.	TRBV5-1	TRBD2	TRBJ2-3	CASSTAGTDTQYF	TGCGCCAGCAGCACAGCGGGGACAGATACGCAGTATTTT
.	TRBV5-1	.	TRBJ1-3	CASSLAAGNTIYF	TGCGCCAGCAGCTTGGCCGCCGGAAACACCATATATTTT
.	TRBV14	TRBD2	TRBJ2-1	CASSQIGLAYRYNEQFF	TGTGCCAGCAGCCAGATAGGACTAGCCTACCGATACAATGAGCAGTTCTTC
.	TRBV12-5	.	TRBJ2-1	CASGSEDEQFF	TGTGCTAGTGGATCAGAGGATGAGCAGTTCTTC
once	TRBV4-2	TRBD2	TRBJ2-1	CASSQLSGGSYNEQFF	TGTGCCAGCAGCCAACTTAGCGGGGGCTCCTACAATGAGCAGTTCTTC
.	TRBV11-2	.	TRBJ2-7	CASTPWESGSYEQYF	TGTGCCAGCACCCCCTGGGAGTCGGGGTCCTACGAGCAGTACTTC
.	TRBV5-1	.	TRBJ1-3	CASSLASRDSGNTIYF	TGCGCCAGCAGCTTGGCGTCGAGGGACTCTGGAAACACCATATATTTT
once	TRBV4-1	.	TRBJ2-2	CASSQVQMGNTGELFF	TGCGCCAGCAGCCAAGTACAAATGGGTAACACCGGGGAGCTGTTTTTT
.	TRBV7-9	TRBD1	TRBJ1-1	CASSLGIGTGVTEAFF	TGTGCCAGCAGCTTAGGAATAGGGACAGGGGTTACTGAAGCTTTCTTT
once	TRBV19	.	TRBJ1-5	CATNGGGNQPQHF	TGTGCCACTAATGGGGGGGGCAATCAGCCCCAGCATTTT
.	TRBV4-1	TRBD2	TRBJ2-7	CASSQVTGAGPTFSYEQYF	TGCGCCAGCAGCCAAGTGACTGGAGCGGGACCAACCTTCTCCTACGAGCAGTACTTC
.	TRBV14	.	TRBJ2-2	CASSQRGELFF	TGTGCCAGCAGTCAGCGCGGGGAGCTGTTTTTT
.	TRBV6-5	.	TRBJ2-1	CASSSQGSGSYNEQFF	TGTGCCAGCAGTTCCCAGGGGTCAGGCTCCTACAATGAGCAGTTCTTC
.	TRBV5-1	TRBD2	TRBJ2-7	CASSTAAGVSYEQYF	TGCGCCAGCTCGACGGCAGCGGGAGTCTCCTACGAGCAGTACTTC
.	TRBV27	TRBD2	TRBJ2-2	CASSKRGDTGELFF	TGTGCCAGCAGTAAGCGGGGGGACACCGGGGAGCTGTTTTTT
.	TRBV6-6	.	TRBJ2-1	CASRLGGTYNEQFF	TGTGCCAGCAGACTAGGGGGGACATACAATGAGCAGTTCTTC
.	TRBV5-5	.	TRBJ1-5	CASSLAEWAAEDSNQPQHF	TGTGCCAGCAGCTTGGCCGAATGGGCAGCCGAAGATAGCAATCAGCCCCAGCATTTT